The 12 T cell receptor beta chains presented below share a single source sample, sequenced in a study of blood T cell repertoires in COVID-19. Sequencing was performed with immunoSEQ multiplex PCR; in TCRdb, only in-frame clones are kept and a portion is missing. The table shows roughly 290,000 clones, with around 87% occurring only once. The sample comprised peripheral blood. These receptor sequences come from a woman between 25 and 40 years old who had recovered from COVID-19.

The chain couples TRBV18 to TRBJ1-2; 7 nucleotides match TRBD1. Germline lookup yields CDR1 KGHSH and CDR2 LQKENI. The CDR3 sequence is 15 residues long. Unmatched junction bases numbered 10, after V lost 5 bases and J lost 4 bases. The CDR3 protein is CASSFVGTDSYGYTF. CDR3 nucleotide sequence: TGTGCCAGCTCATTTGTCGGGACAGATTCCTATGGCTACACCTTC.

CDR3 in amino acids: CAWKGGADEQYF. In nucleotides, the CDR3 is TGTGCCTGGAAGGGGGGGGCGGACGAGCAGTACTTC. The chain uses TRBV30 and TRBJ2-7, with TRBD2 as a possible D gene (7 bases). Trimming removed 4 bases at V and 5 bases at J, with 12 bases between. Germline V lookup: CDR1 GTSNPN, CDR2 SVGIG (reference sequence). The CDR3 extends over 12 amino acids.

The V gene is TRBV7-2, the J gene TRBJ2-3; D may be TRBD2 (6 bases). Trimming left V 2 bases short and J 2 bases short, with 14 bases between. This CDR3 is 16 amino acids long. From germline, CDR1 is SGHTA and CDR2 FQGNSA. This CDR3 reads CASSLQTGLDTDTQYF. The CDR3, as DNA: TGTGCCAGCAGCTTACAGACGGGACTGGACACAGATACGCAGTATTTT.

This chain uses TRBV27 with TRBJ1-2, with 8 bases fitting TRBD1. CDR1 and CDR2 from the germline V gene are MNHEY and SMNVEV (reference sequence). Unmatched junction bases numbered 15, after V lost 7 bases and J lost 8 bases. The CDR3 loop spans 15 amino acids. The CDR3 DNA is TGTGCCAGCAATAAGGTTCCGGACAGGGCGAGCGGCTACACCTTC. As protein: CASNKVPDRASGYTF.

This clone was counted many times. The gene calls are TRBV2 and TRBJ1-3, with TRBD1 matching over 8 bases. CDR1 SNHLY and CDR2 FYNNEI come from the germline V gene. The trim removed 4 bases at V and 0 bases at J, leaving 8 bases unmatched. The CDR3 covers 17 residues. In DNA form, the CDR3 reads TGTGCCAGCAGTGGAGGACAGGGTCACTCCTCTGGAAACACCATATATTTT. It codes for CASSGGQGHSSGNTIYF.

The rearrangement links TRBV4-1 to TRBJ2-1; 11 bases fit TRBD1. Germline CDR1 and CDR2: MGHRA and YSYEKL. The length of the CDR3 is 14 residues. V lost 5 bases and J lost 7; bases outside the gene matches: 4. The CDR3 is CASSRGQGANEQFF. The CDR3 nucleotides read TGCGCCAGCAGCAGAGGACAGGGGGCGAATGAGCAGTTCTTC.

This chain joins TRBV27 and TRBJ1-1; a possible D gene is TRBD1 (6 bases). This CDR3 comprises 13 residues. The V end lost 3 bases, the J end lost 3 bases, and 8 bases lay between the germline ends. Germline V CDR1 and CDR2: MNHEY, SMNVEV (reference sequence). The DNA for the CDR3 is TGTGCCAGCAGTTTGGCAGGGGACACTGAAGCTTTCTTT. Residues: CASSLAGDTEAFF.

CDR3 amino acids: CASSLGGSFVGTEAFF. DNA for the CDR3: TGTGCCAGCAGTTTAGGGGGCAGTTTTGTCGGCACTGAAGCTTTCTTT. The chain recombines TRBV27 with TRBJ1-1, with TRBD1 as a possible D gene (6 bases). The V end was cut by 2 bases, the J end by 4 bases, with 17 bases between. The length of the CDR3 is 16 residues. Germline-derived CDR1 and CDR2 are MNHEY and SMNVEV (reference sequence).

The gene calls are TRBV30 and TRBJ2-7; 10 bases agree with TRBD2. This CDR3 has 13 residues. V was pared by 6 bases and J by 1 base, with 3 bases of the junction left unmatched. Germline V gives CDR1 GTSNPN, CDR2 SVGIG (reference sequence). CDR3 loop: CACTSGVSYEQYF. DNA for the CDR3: TGTGCCTGTACTAGCGGGGTTTCCTACGAGCAGTACTTC.

The CDR3, as DNA: TGTGCCAGCAGCCTTTACGGGGGTGGGCGTGGGGAACTGTTTTTT. Its protein is CASSLYGGGRGELFF. The chain uses TRBV7-8 and TRBJ1-4; maybe TRBD1 (5 bases). V dropped 5 bases and J dropped 12 bases, with 22 bases sitting between them. Germline assignment: CDR1 SGHVS and CDR2 FQNEAQ. This CDR3 is built from 15 residues.

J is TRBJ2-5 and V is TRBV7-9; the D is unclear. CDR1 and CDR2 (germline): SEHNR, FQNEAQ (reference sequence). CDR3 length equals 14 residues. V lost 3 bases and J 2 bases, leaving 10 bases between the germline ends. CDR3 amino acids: CASSFVGAQETQYF. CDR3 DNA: TGTGCCAGCAGCTTCGTCGGAGCTCAAGAGACCCAGTACTTC.

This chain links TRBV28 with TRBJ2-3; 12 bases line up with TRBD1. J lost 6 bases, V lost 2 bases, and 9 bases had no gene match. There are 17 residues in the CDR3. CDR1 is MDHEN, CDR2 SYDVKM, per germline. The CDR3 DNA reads TGTGCCAGCAGTTTAGGTTCGGGGACAGGGGGCCTGGATACGCAGTATTTT. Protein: CASSLGSGTGGLDTQYF.